The rows below give T cell receptor beta chains drawn from one sample of a study of T-cell reconstitution after alpha-beta-depleted transplantation in children. TCRdb reanalysed the PCR reads using MiXCR and keeps one entry per CDR3 protein. The sample includes a few hundred thousand distinct CDR3 sequences, 27% seen only once; the top ten take 30% to 45%. This specimen was PBMCs, taken before TCRalphabeta/CD19-depleted stem cell transplant. The receptor source for this set is a boy under two years old with Wiskott-Aldrich syndrome, due to receive a stem cell transplant. Both conserved end residues are part of each CDR3. Fields, in order: J gene, clone size, D gene, V gene, CDR3 DNA, CDR3 protein. D genes are given only for firm matches. The listing skips clone size in some rows; elsewhere it reads once, few, many or a size class.

TRBJ2-5	NA	NA	TRBV28	TGTGCCAGCAGTGGGCCACCAGGAGAGACCCAGTACTTC	CASSGPPGETQYF
TRBJ2-5	NA	TRBD2	TRBV9	TGTGCCAGCAGCGTAGGAAGCGGGAGGGAAGAGACCCAGTACTTC	CASSVGSGREETQYF
TRBJ1-5	few	NA	TRBV10-3	TGTGCCATCAGTCAGGGGAGGAATCAGCCCCAGCATTTT	CAISQGRNQPQHF
TRBJ2-1	few	NA	TRBV5-5	TGTGCCAGCAGCTTGACCTGGACACCAACATCGGATGAGCAGTTCTTC	CASSLTWTPTSDEQFF
TRBJ2-3	NA	NA	TRBV24-1	TGTGCCACCAGTGACCCGGTAATCACAGATACGCAGTATTTT	CATSDPVITDTQYF
TRBJ2-5	few	NA	TRBV7-2	TGTGCCAGCAGCTTCCGACGGAACCAAGAGACCCAGTACTTC	CASSFRRNQETQYF
TRBJ2-7	NA	TRBD1	TRBV15	TGTGCCACCAGCAGAGATGGGCTGTCGGGACAGTACTACGAGCAGTACTTC	CATSRDGLSGQYYEQYF
TRBJ2-7	NA	TRBD2	TRBV20-1	TGCAGTGCTAGAGGACTAGCGGGAGTCCACGAGCAGTACTTC	CSARGLAGVHEQYF
TRBJ1-1	NA	NA	TRBV30	TGTGCCTGGAGTGTATGGGGGAACACTGAAGCTTTCTTT	CAWSVWGNTEAFF
TRBJ2-7	NA	NA	TRBV5-1	TGCGCCAGCAGCCCCGGGGCCCAACAGGGTCACGAGCAGTACTTC	CASSPGAQQGHEQYF
TRBJ1-5	few	TRBD1	TRBV5-1	TGCGCCAGCAGCTTGCGACAGGGAGGTCAGCCCCAGCATTTT	CASSLRQGGQPQHF
TRBJ1-6	NA	NA	TRBV4-1	TGCGCCAGCAGCCAAGAGAGGGGTCCAAATTCACCCCTCCACTTT	CASSQERGPNSPLHF
TRBJ2-3	NA	NA	TRBV7-7	TGTGCCAGCAGCGAGGGCCTTTGGGCGGATACGCAGTATTTT	CASSEGLWADTQYF
TRBJ2-7	NA	NA	TRBV28	TGTGCCAGCCATCTTTTCTACGAGCAGTACTTC	CASHLFYEQYF
TRBJ1-3	NA	NA	TRBV6-1	TGTGCCAGCAGGCGACAGGCGCCCGGAAACACCATATATTTT	CASRRQAPGNTIYF
TRBJ2-2	few	NA	TRBV4-1	TGCGCCAGCAGCCAAGCTGGGAGAAGTACCCCGAACACCGGGGAGCTGTTTTTT	CASSQAGRSTPNTGELFF
TRBJ2-7	NA	TRBD2	TRBV5-1	TGCGCCAGCAGCCCGGGGACTAGCGGGAGAGTACGCGAGCAGTACTTC	CASSPGTSGRVREQYF
TRBJ2-1	NA	NA	TRBV2	TGTGCCAGCAGTGTTTCACGAGACAGGTTTCAGTTCTTC	CASSVSRDRFQFF
TRBJ2-5	few	NA	TRBV20-1	TGCAGTGCTAGAGAGGACACAGGACCTTATCAAGAGACCCAGTACTTT	CSAREDTGPYQETQYF
TRBJ2-3	few	TRBD2	TRBV19	TGTGCCAGTAGTACCTACTTAGCGGGAGGGCCAGATACGCAGTATTTT	CASSTYLAGGPDTQYF
TRBJ2-7	NA	NA	TRBV10-3	TGTGCCATCACCCCCGGGACTGGGCCTTACGAGCAGTACTTC	CAITPGTGPYEQYF
TRBJ2-1	few	NA	TRBV5-1	TGCGCCAGCAGAAGGGGACAGGGACTTGGGAGCGGGAGTGACAATGAGCAGTTCTTC	CASRRGQGLGSGSDNEQFF
TRBJ2-1	NA	TRBD1	TRBV27	TGTGCCAGCCAGGACAGGGCCATAGGGTCCTACAATGAGCAGTTCTTC	CASQDRAIGSYNEQFF
TRBJ2-3	few	NA	TRBV10-3	TGTGCCATCAGTGAGAGGCGGGAAGCAGATACGCAGTATTTT	CAISERREADTQYF
TRBJ2-1	few	TRBD1	TRBV5-1	TGCGCCAGCAGCTTGGCTGGGACAGCCCATGAGCAGTTCTTC	CASSLAGTAHEQFF
TRBJ2-1	few	NA	TRBV5-1	TGCGCCAGCAGCTTGGCTGGTGACAATGAGCAGTTCTTC	CASSLAGDNEQFF
TRBJ2-3	NA	NA	TRBV15	TGTGCCACCAGCAGATTTCTGGGAATCTTAACAGATACGCAGTATTTT	CATSRFLGILTDTQYF
TRBJ2-1	many	TRBD2	TRBV5-1	TGCGCCAGCAGCTTGACTAGCGGGAGCAATGAGCAGTTCTTC	CASSLTSGSNEQFF
TRBJ2-1	once	TRBD2	TRBV15	TGTGCCACCAGCAGGCCAAAACCCGGGACTAGCGGGAGAGGAGAGCAGTTCTTC	CATSRPKPGTSGRGEQFF